The entry that follows covers one T cell receptor (beta chain) sequence. The antigen remains undetermined. A multiplex PCR was run with 60 Vbeta primers and 13 Jbeta primers. The authors' processing: A later analysis tallied about 80 million unique TCR beta chains, some 12 million of them shared. Only in-frame clones appear in the TCRdb table, and some are missing; sequencing was by immunoSEQ multiplex PCR. Clone size and V and J calls were adopted from that table, with D and trimming inferred from the DNA. Altogether 76,000 or so clones are present, 70% to 85% being singletons, with the ten largest covering 2.5%. This record belongs to a study of cytomegalovirus exposure and HLA in healthy donors. General observations from the study: Later analysis suggested most CMV-associated TCR beta chains were HLA-restricted. About 87% or about 30% of the time was how often most TCR beta V segments were productive, according to an earlier analysis. TRBV6-2, TRBV6-3 and other indistinguishable V segments were excluded.

Trimming removed 2 bases from V and 13 bases from J; junction bases left unmatched: 8. Germline CDR1 GTSNPN, CDR2 SVGIG (reference sequence). CDR3 length: 12 amino acids. The sample taken for sequencing was PBMCs. The V gene is TRBV30, the J gene TRBJ1-2, with 9 bases identical to TRBD1. The sequence was obtained from a young man in good health and CMV-seronegative. CDR3 residues: CAWSLAGTGSTF. In nucleotides, the CDR3 is TGTGCCTGGAGTCTTGCCGGGACAGGGTCCACCTTC.